One T cell receptor (beta chain) is described in this entry. After isolation, RNA underwent reverse transcription to generate cDNA as the sequencing template. Method: immunoSEQ multiplex PCR; TCRdb's copy keeps in-frame clones and lacks some. The sample lists roughly 250,000 clones; roughly 69% were seen once. This sample was taken from a study of CD8+ T cells in alopecia areata. CDR1 is LNHNV, CDR2 YYDKDF, per germline (reference sequence). The CDR3 is 13 residues long. Losses at the gene ends were 7 bases for V and 5 bases for J; bases not matched to a gene: 6. It was from alopecia areata patients that lesional scalp punch biopsies and peripheral blood were collected.

The genes are TRBV15 and TRBJ2-7; TRBD1 matches 9 bases. The sequenced sample was CD4+ T cells sorted from blood, obtained at week 0. The origin of this receptor is a human donor with alopecia areata. CDR3 bases: TGTGCCACCACCACAGGGGGCCATGACGAGCAGTACTTC. It encodes CATTTGGHDEQYF.